This TCR beta chain was sequenced for a study of shared clonotypes between healthy human individuals. Regarding the study as a whole: Of the naive CD4 clonotypes, approximately 5% were shared across a handful of donors. Lower generation probabilities were found for non-shared clonotypes than for those shared by all four donors.

Only CD45RO-negative cells positively selected for CCR7 counted as naive CD8 cells, so terminally differentiated effector memory CD45RA+ cells were excluded. J gave up 1 base and V 5 bases, and 6 bases lay outside the gene matches. The CDR3 covers 16 residues. Looked up from germline, CDR1 is SGHTA and CDR2 is FQGTGA. Original handling: There were no quality scores in the junction-only immunoSEQ sequences, so filtering differed. This table comes from immunoSEQ multiplex PCR, and its TCRdb copy is limited to in-frame clones, with some not included. The D gene and trimming were derived from the DNA, and the V and J assignments and clone size from that table. The sample shows about 2,100,000 clones, 90% to 95% of them seen only once. On this clone itself: Its antigen is not identified.

The chain joins TRBV7-3 to TRBJ2-2; 8 bases match TRBD2. The receptor comes from a man between 18 and 35 years old in good health. Some clones in this sample may be carry-over from other donors' samples. The specimen sequenced was naive CD8+ T cells from PBMCs. The CDR3 here is CASSPREGLNTGELFF. CDR3 nucleotide sequence: TGTGCCAGCAGCCCCCGGGAGGGCTTGAACACCGGGGAGCTGTTTTTT.